A selection of T cell receptor beta chains follows, all from one sample in a study of OX40 agonist ivuxolimab in advanced cancers. The protocol was immunoSEQ multiplex PCR, while the TCRdb copy is restricted to in-frame clones and leaves out a portion. The sample records tens of thousands of clones, about 89% being singletons. Here the sequenced sample was CD4+ or CD8+ T cells sorted from blood, taken in a trial of the OX40 agonist ivuxolimab. The source is an adult with an advanced solid tumor such as melanoma, head and neck, liver or kidney cancer. The CDR3 runs from the conserved cysteine through the conserved F or W. Where a row states a size, it is once, few, many or the class of an expanded clone; other rows omit it.

v_gene: TRBV7-9
j_gene: TRBJ2-1
abundance: .
CDR3aa: CASTRGYNEQFF

v_gene: TRBV2
j_gene: TRBJ1-5
abundance: .
CDR3aa: CASSAVSAEPTESQHF

v_gene: TRBV2
j_gene: TRBJ2-5
abundance: once
CDR3aa: CASRVPQGARQETQYF

v_gene: TRBV5-4
j_gene: TRBJ2-2
abundance: .
CDR3aa: CASSWGTVTGELFF

v_gene: TRBV4-1
j_gene: TRBJ1-2
abundance: .
CDR3aa: CASSQETSLGYGYTF

v_gene: TRBV6-5
j_gene: TRBJ2-7
abundance: .
CDR3aa: CASSYFRDEQYF

v_gene: TRBV21-1
j_gene: TRBJ2-7
abundance: .
CDR3aa: CASSNPQVYYEQYF

v_gene: TRBV5-6
j_gene: TRBJ1-5
abundance: .
CDR3aa: CASSLSGSQPQHF

v_gene: TRBV6-1
j_gene: TRBJ1-4
abundance: once
CDR3aa: CASSVHRGRDEKLFF

v_gene: TRBV11-2
j_gene: TRBJ2-5
abundance: .
CDR3aa: CASSFWGQETQYF

v_gene: TRBV5-1
j_gene: TRBJ1-3
abundance: .
CDR3aa: CASSRDRGPGNTIYF

v_gene: TRBV6-6
j_gene: TRBJ1-3
abundance: few
CDR3aa: CASSYSVVSGNTIYF

v_gene: TRBV7-8
j_gene: TRBJ1-3
abundance: .
CDR3aa: CASSLVFDRDSGNTIYF

v_gene: TRBV7-9
j_gene: TRBJ2-3
abundance: .
CDR3aa: CASSLPSTDTQYF

v_gene: TRBV7-2
j_gene: TRBJ2-3
abundance: .
CDR3aa: CASSSSGGAGDTQYF

v_gene: TRBV5-4
j_gene: TRBJ2-7
abundance: .
CDR3aa: CASSYDTGYEQYF

v_gene: TRBV6-1
j_gene: TRBJ2-7
abundance: .
CDR3aa: CASRETGTFSYEQYF

v_gene: TRBV27
j_gene: TRBJ2-7
abundance: .
CDR3aa: CASSPRTGLHEQYF

v_gene: TRBV19
j_gene: TRBJ2-1
abundance: .
CDR3aa: CASSIMTGSYNEQFF

v_gene: TRBV2
j_gene: TRBJ2-5
abundance: .
CDR3aa: CASSDPNSQETQYF

v_gene: TRBV30
j_gene: TRBJ1-2
abundance: .
CDR3aa: CAWSGRGYGYTF

v_gene: TRBV30
j_gene: TRBJ1-2
abundance: .
CDR3aa: CAWSFGGLGYGYTF

v_gene: TRBV4-1
j_gene: TRBJ2-7
abundance: .
CDR3aa: CASSQVPGNSYEQYF

v_gene: TRBV7-9
j_gene: TRBJ1-6
abundance: .
CDR3aa: CASSLGQGVLPLHF

v_gene: TRBV19
j_gene: TRBJ2-2
abundance: .
CDR3aa: CASSSSWSTGELFF

v_gene: TRBV7-9
j_gene: TRBJ2-4
abundance: .
CDR3aa: CASSLLFLAANIQYF

v_gene: TRBV4-1
j_gene: TRBJ1-1
abundance: .
CDR3aa: CASSQDRGNTEAFF

v_gene: TRBV4-1
j_gene: TRBJ2-1
abundance: .
CDR3aa: CASSSGTETNNEQFF

v_gene: TRBV11-2
j_gene: TRBJ2-7
abundance: .
CDR3aa: CASSLWTGGDYEQYF

v_gene: TRBV7-9
j_gene: TRBJ1-2
abundance: .
CDR3aa: CASSLGTDYGYTF

v_gene: TRBV13
j_gene: TRBJ2-7
abundance: .
CDR3aa: CASSAGTGGYEQYF

v_gene: TRBV6-1
j_gene: TRBJ1-1
abundance: medium-sized
CDR3aa: CASSVSETEAFF

v_gene: TRBV7-9
j_gene: TRBJ2-6
abundance: .
CDR3aa: CASQAGANVLTF

v_gene: TRBV7-7
j_gene: TRBJ2-1
abundance: .
CDR3aa: CASSPGLAGDEQFF

v_gene: TRBV19
j_gene: TRBJ2-1
abundance: .
CDR3aa: CASSIGSYNEQFF

v_gene: TRBV13
j_gene: TRBJ1-1
abundance: .
CDR3aa: CASSNRDRRNTEAFF

v_gene: TRBV15
j_gene: TRBJ2-7
abundance: .
CDR3aa: CATSLDRLSYEQYF

v_gene: TRBV6-1
j_gene: TRBJ2-4
abundance: .
CDR3aa: CASSEIVEVQYF